The 5 T cell receptor beta chains below all came from one sample that was sequenced in a study of T-cell reconstitution after alpha-beta-depleted transplantation in children. Unique molecular identifiers were used in preparing the TCRbeta library. TCRdb re-called the PCR reads through MiXCR, storing one row per CDR3 protein. The table lists 600,000 or so distinct CDR3 sequences, 20% to 25% of them singletons. The input for sequencing was PBMCs, mostly from graft donor cells, taken 360 days after TCRalphabeta/CD19-depleted stem cell transplant. The receptor set was obtained from a boy under two years old who had a stem cell transplant for acute myeloid leukemia, so the T cells may come from the graft donor.

This clonotype came up many times. The J gene is TRBJ2-3, the V gene TRBV19; D is unclear. The germline V gene has CDR1 LNHDA and CDR2 SQIVND (reference sequence). V lost 2 bases to trimming and J lost 6 bases, with 12 bases between them. This CDR3 comprises 14 residues. The CDR3 DNA sequence: TGTGCCAGTAGTATACGCCCAGACGGGGATACGCAGTATTTT. Protein: CASSIRPDGDTQYF.

This clonotype was observed a handful of times. The chain recombines TRBV5-1 with TRBJ1-2; possibly TRBD1 for D (5 bases). The CDR3 consists of 13 residues. Germline loops: CDR1 SGHRS, CDR2 YFSETQ. Deletions cut 5 bases from V and 3 bases from J, with 11 bases between. The CDR3 loop reads CASRPGLDYGYTF. Here the CDR3 DNA reads TGCGCCAGCAGACCGGGGCTGGACTATGGCTACACCTTC.

The rearrangement joins TRBV20-1 to TRBJ1-6; D unresolved. The CDR3 is 15 amino acids. V gave up 0 bases and J gave up 6 bases, with 12 bases separating them. Germline CDR1 reads DFQATT; CDR2 reads SNEGSKA (reference sequence). This CDR3 is CSARDLGFPNSPLHF. The DNA for the CDR3 is TGCAGTGCTAGAGATTTGGGCTTTCCTAATTCACCCCTCCACTTT.

V gene TRBV28 combines with J gene TRBJ2-5, with 7 nucleotides matching TRBD1. Germline V gene lookup returns CDR1 MDHEN and CDR2 SYDVKM. This CDR3 is built from 17 residues. Germline trimming cut 3 bases from V and 3 bases from J; bases unmatched to any gene: 13. CDR3 nucleotide sequence: TGTGCCAGCAGTTTCGCTCCCCCCGGGGACAGCGAAGAGACCCAGTACTTC. Translation: CASSFAPPGDSEETQYF.

The V gene is TRBV12-3 or TRBV12-4, the J gene TRBJ2-1, with 12 bases fitting TRBD2. The CDR3 consists of 16 residues. Trimming removed 5 bases from V and 7 bases from J; junction bases left unmatched: 9. CDR3 nucleotide sequence: TGTGCCAGCAGTCCCGGGGCTAGCGGGGGGGTAAATGAGCAGTTCTTC. Translating it yields CASSPGASGGVNEQFF.